This T cell receptor beta chain was found in a study of T-cell memory formation after mild COVID-19. Study-level findings and limits: CD8+ contracting clones occupied EMRA, while CD4+ ones occupied mainly CM and EM. Second-wave clones peaking on day 37 lacked confirmed SARS-CoV-2 specificity.

The germline V gene has CDR1 LNHNV and CDR2 YYDKDF (reference sequence). Trimming took off 3 bases at V and 2 bases at J, with 8 bases between the two ends. The CDR3 has 14 residues. As to this clonotype: Its matching antigen is unknown.

One entry per CDR3 protein results from TCRdb running MiXCR on the 5' RACE reads. The profile shows approximately 240,000 distinct CDR3 sequences, 16% of them singletons. Sequencing was performed on PBMCs or a T cell subset sorted from them (not recorded which). This chain uses TRBV15 with TRBJ1-5, with unresolved D. This clonotype was obtained from a young man who had mild COVID-19 (a few samples of this study predate the infection). Cell type and time point are not known. The CDR3 nucleotides read TGTGCCACCAGCAGGACACTCGGCAATCAGCCCCAGCATTTT. Amino acid sequence: CATSRTLGNQPQHF.